These 6 T cell receptor beta chains came from one sample sequenced in a study of T cell responses to AZD1222 COVID-19 vaccine. Only in-frame clones appear in the TCRdb table, and some are missing; sequencing was by immunoSEQ multiplex PCR. The table has about 130,000 clones, approximately 92% seen once. Source: peripheral blood, taken 28 days after the second AZD1222 dose. The receptor source for this set is an adult who received the AZD1222 COVID-19 vaccine.

This rearrangement joins TRBV7-2 to TRBJ1-2, with D perhaps matching TRBD1 (6 bases). The CDR3 is made up of 13 amino acids. Germline V gene lookup returns CDR1 SGHTA and CDR2 FQGNSA. V shed 4 bases and J shed 6 bases, with 12 bases lying between them. The CDR3 sequence: CASSSRGGNGYTF. CDR3 bases: TGTGCCAGCAGCTCCAGAGGGGGGAATGGCTACACCTTC. Looking up the rest from reference TRBV7-2 and TRBJ1-2 gives the full variable domain: GAGVSQSPSNKVTEKGKDVELRCDPISGHTALYWYRQSLGQGLEFLIYFQGNSAPDKSGLPSDRFSAERTGGSVSTLTIQRTQQEDSAVYLCASSSRGGNGYTFGSGTRLTVV.

The chain recombines TRBV5-8 with TRBJ1-5; 9 positions match TRBD1. From germline, CDR1 is SGHTS and CDR2 YDEGEE. V lost 4 bases and J lost 0; bases outside the gene matches: 5. The CDR3 loop spans 16 amino acids. The CDR3 DNA follows: TGTGCCAGCAGCCCGGGACAGGGTTATAGCAATCAGCCCCAGCATTTT. It encodes CASSPGQGYSNQPQHF.

The chain couples TRBV7-6 to TRBJ1-1; D is perhaps TRBD1 (6 bases). This CDR3 contains 15 residues. The germline CDR1 and CDR2 sequences are SGHVS and FNYEAQ. Deletions cut 0 bases from V and 6 bases from J, with 14 bases between. The CDR3, as DNA: TGTGCCAGCAGCTTAGCCGGGACACGGGCTTCTGAAGCTTTCTTT. It encodes CASSLAGTRASEAFF.

This chain uses TRBV7-2 with TRBJ1-6; TRBD1 aligns across 7 bases. The CDR3 is 15 amino acids. V shed 1 base, J shed 7 bases, and the junction held 4 bases outside the gene matches. Germline CDR1 and CDR2: SGHTA and FQGNSA. In DNA, the CDR3 is TGTGCCAGCAGCTTAGAAGACAGGGTAAATTCACCCCTCCACTTT. Amino acid sequence: CASSLEDRVNSPLHF. Full variable domain (missing parts from reference TRBV7-2 and TRBJ1-6): GAGVSQSPSNKVTEKGKDVELRCDPISGHTALYWYRQSLGQGLEFLIYFQGNSAPDKSGLPSDRFSAERTGGSVSTLTIQRTQQEDSAVYLCASSLEDRVNSPLHFGNGTRLTVT.

The chain employs TRBV2 and TRBJ2-7, with D possibly being TRBD1 (5 bases). Germline values: CDR1 SNHLY, CDR2 FYNNEI. V was shortened by 0 bases and J by 3 bases, with 12 bases between the two germline ends. CDR3 length equals 15 residues. Written as DNA, the CDR3 is TGTGCCAGCAGTGAAGCATACCAACAGGTCTACGAGCAGTACTTC. Amino acids: CASSEAYQQVYEQYF.

The V and J genes are TRBV2 and TRBJ2-7; TRBD2 agrees at 13 bases. The germline V gene has CDR1 SNHLY and CDR2 FYNNEI. Trimming took 4 bases from V and 1 from J; bases not matched to a gene: 4. There are 16 residues in the CDR3. CDR3 DNA: TGTGCCAGCAGTGGGACTAGCGGGGGCCTATCCTACGAGCAGTACTTC. This sequence encodes CASSGTSGGLSYEQYF.